The 22 T cell receptor beta chains below were found in one sample sequenced in a study of blood T cell repertoires in COVID-19. Some clones are missing from TCRdb's copy, which holds only in-frame ones; the method was immunoSEQ multiplex PCR. The sample holds about 170,000 clones; 90% are singletons and the top ten take roughly 0.56%. The sequenced material came from peripheral blood. The receptor set was obtained from a man aged 45 to 65 with acute or convalescent COVID-19.

The chain links TRBV24-1 to TRBJ1-4; D remains unclear. CDR3 length: 17 amino acids. The ends were cut back, 4 bases at V and 0 bases at J, with 14 bases in the middle. Germline CDR1 KGHDR, CDR2 SFDVKD. CDR3 sequence reads: CATSEIPGSSTNEKLFF. In DNA form, the CDR3 reads TGTGCCACCAGTGAGATCCCCGGGAGCTCAACTAATGAAAAACTGTTTTTT.

The J gene is TRBJ2-1, the V gene TRBV9; the match to TRBD2 covers 9 bases. This CDR3 has 16 amino acids. CDR1 is SGDLS, CDR2 YYNGEE, per germline. The ends lost 0 bases at V and 7 bases at J; junction bases unmatched: 8. CDR3 protein: CASSVGVAGALNEQFF. The CDR3, as DNA: TGTGCCAGCAGCGTAGGAGTAGCGGGGGCTCTTAATGAGCAGTTCTTC.

This clone appeared a single time. This chain links TRBV29-1 with TRBJ2-7; TRBD1 agrees at 8 bases. Germline V lookup: CDR1 SQVTM, CDR2 ANQGSEA. V lost 7 bases, J lost 4 bases, and 9 bases stayed unmatched. The CDR3 has 13 amino acids. Here the CDR3 reads CSAEGTGGYEQYF. CDR3 nucleotides: TGCAGCGCCGAGGGGACAGGCGGATACGAGCAGTACTTC.

The chain uses TRBV5-1 and TRBJ2-1; 12 positions match TRBD2. The CDR3 covers 19 residues. Germline assignment: CDR1 SGHRS and CDR2 YFSETQ. Trimming cost V 1 base and J 1 base; bases outside gene matches: 9. DNA of the CDR3: TGCGCCAGCAGCTTGCTGACTAGCGGGAGTTTATTTTCCTACAATGAGCAGTTCTTC. It is translated as CASSLLTSGSLFSYNEQFF. The full variable domain, completed using reference TRBV5-1 and TRBJ2-1, is KAGVTQTPRYLIKTRGQQVTLSCSPISGHRSVSWYQQTPGQGLQFLFEYFSETQRNKGNFPGRFSGRQFSNSRSEMNVSTLELGDSALYLCASSLLTSGSLFSYNEQFFGPGTRLTVL.

This clone has a single count. The rearrangement uses TRBV15 and TRBJ1-5, with 11 bases fitting TRBD1. The CDR3 extends over 16 amino acids. The V segment lost 5 bases and the J segment 4 bases; nucleotides outside the gene matches: 7. Germline loops: CDR1 LNHNV, CDR2 YYDKDF (reference sequence). The chain's CDR3 is CATSPRTGGRNQPQHF. CDR3 nucleotide sequence: TGTGCCACCAGCCCCCGGACAGGGGGCAGGAATCAGCCCCAGCATTTT.

This chain uses TRBV2 with TRBJ2-1; TRBD1 matches 10 bases. Germline V CDR1 and CDR2: SNHLY, FYNNEI. Trimming took 4 bases from V and 9 from J; bases not matched to a gene: 9. The CDR3 is 15 residues long. Here the CDR3 DNA reads TGTGCCAGCAGTGTTCGGACAGGGGGTGGAGGTGAGCAGTTCTTC. Protein product: CASSVRTGGGGEQFF.

The V and J genes are TRBV28 and TRBJ2-1; 8 bases align to TRBD2. From germline, CDR1 is MDHEN and CDR2 SYDVKM. CDR3 length: 16 amino acids. Trimming removed 6 bases from V and 1 base from J; junction bases left unmatched: 8. CDR3 in amino acids: CASRTGGPGSYNEQFF. The CDR3 nucleotides read TGTGCCAGCAGAACGGGGGGGCCAGGATCCTACAATGAGCAGTTCTTC.

V usage is TRBV28 and J usage is TRBJ1-6; perhaps TRBD1 as D (5 bases). The CDR3 spans 17 residues. V shed 2 bases and J shed 9 bases, with 20 bases lying between them. CDR1 is MDHEN, CDR2 SYDVKM, per germline. CDR3 nucleotide sequence: TGTGCCAGCAGTTTACCCCGGACATACATAGGCAGTTCACCCCTCCACTTT. Translating gives CASSLPRTYIGSSPLHF.

The CDR3 DNA is TGTGCCAGCAGCGGAGGACTAGCGGGATGGCAGACCCAGTACTTC. Translation: CASSGGLAGWQTQYF. The chain couples TRBV9 to TRBJ2-5, with TRBD2 matching 12 bases. Unmatched junction bases numbered 6, after V lost 3 bases and J lost 6 bases. The CDR3 extends over 15 amino acids. Germline CDR1 is SGDLS and CDR2 is YYNGEE.

This CDR3 reads CASSPGEVAGELFF. Written as DNA, the CDR3 is TGCGCCAGCAGTCCCGGGGAGGTTGCCGGGGAGCTGTTTTTT. The chain has TRBV5-1 and TRBJ2-2, with a tentative D call TRBD2 (6 bases). The germline V gene encodes CDR1 SGHRS and CDR2 YFSETQ. The CDR3 extends over 14 amino acids. V was cut by 5 bases and J by 6 bases, with 14 bases left in between.

The chain couples TRBV7-9 to TRBJ1-1; D perhaps matches TRBD1 (6 bases). This CDR3 is built from 13 residues. Germline V gene data show CDR1 as SEHNR and CDR2 as FQNEAQ (reference sequence). V lost 5 bases, J lost 8 bases, and 15 bases lay in between. The CDR3 DNA is TGTGCCAGCAGCGCCGATGGGGGGGCCGAAGCTTTCTTT. It is translated as CASSADGGAEAFF. The complete variable domain, with remaining parts taken from reference TRBV7-9 and TRBJ1-1, reads DTGVSQNPRHKITKRGQNVTFRCDPISEHNRLYWYRQTLGQGPEFLTYFQNEAQLEKSRLLSDRFSAERPKGSFSTLEIQRTEQGDSAMYLCASSADGGAEAFFGQGTRLTVV.

This chain links TRBV11-2 with TRBJ2-7, with 7 bases aligning to TRBD1. This CDR3 contains 14 residues. Germline CDR1 reads SGHAT; CDR2 reads FQNNGV. Losses at the gene ends were 0 bases for V and 5 bases for J; bases not matched to a gene: 4. The DNA for the CDR3 is TGTGCCAGCAGCTTAGAGACAGGGTTCCACGAGCAGTACTTC. It codes for CASSLETGFHEQYF.

A remark on this clone: Other DNA variants within this sample encode the same CDR3. This chain links TRBV6-5 with TRBJ2-2; possible D gene TRBD1, 6 bases. The V end lost 0 bases, the J end lost 6 bases, and 11 bases lay between the germline ends. CDR1 and CDR2 from the germline V gene are MNHEY and SVGAGI. CDR3 length equals 15 residues. CDR3 in amino acids: CASSYSAGVPGELFF. The CDR3 DNA reads TGTGCCAGCAGTTACTCCGCAGGGGTCCCCGGGGAGCTGTTTTTT.

The chain employs TRBV10-3 and TRBJ1-4; maybe TRBD1 (5 bases). CDR1 and CDR2 from the germline V gene are ENHRY and SYGVKD. This CDR3 spans 16 amino acids. The V end was cut by 0 bases, the J end by 7 bases, with 15 bases between. Written as DNA, the CDR3 is TGTGCCATCAGTGAGTCGGCGGGAGGGGTCGGTGAAAAACTGTTTTTT. Translated: CAISESAGGVGEKLFF.

The rearrangement links TRBV3-1 (or the pseudogene TRBV3-2) to TRBJ2-7; D remains ambiguous. V was trimmed by 0 bases and J by 3 bases, leaving 12 bases between them. CDR3 length: 15 amino acids. In germline, CDR1 is LGHDT, CDR2 YNNKEL (reference sequence). The DNA for the CDR3 is TGTGCCAGCAGCCAAGATTTGGTGCAGGTCTACGAGCAGTACTTC. Translated: CASSQDLVQVYEQYF.

V gene TRBV2 combines with J gene TRBJ2-1, with D hard to call. V gave up 0 bases and J gave up 11 bases, with 11 bases separating them. This CDR3 region has 13 residues. Germline V gives CDR1 SNHLY, CDR2 FYNNEI. CDR3 residues: CASSEALRRQQFF. Here the CDR3 DNA reads TGTGCCAGCAGTGAAGCGCTTCGGCGGCAGCAGTTCTTC.

This chain uses TRBV12-3 or TRBV12-4 with TRBJ2-7; D may be TRBD2 (6 bases). The CDR3 covers 12 residues. Between the trimmed V and J ends, which lost 4 bases and 4 bases, there was a span of 8 bases. CDR3 coding DNA: TGTGCCAGCAGTTACGGACTATACGAGCAGTACTTC. Translated, it gives CASSYGLYEQYF.

This rearrangement joins TRBV18 to TRBJ1-4; TRBD1 matches at 10 bases. The CDR3 contains 16 residues. J lost 7 bases, V lost 4 bases, and 9 bases had no gene match. Germline CDR1 KGHSH, CDR2 LQKENI. The CDR3 reads CASSQSRDRGGEKLFF. For the CDR3, the DNA is TGTGCCAGCTCACAATCCCGGGACAGGGGTGGTGAAAAACTGTTTTTT.

This chain joins TRBV5-6 and TRBJ2-5; D is ambiguous. There are 11 residues in the CDR3. Between the trimmed V and J ends, which lost 4 bases and 3 bases, there was a span of 4 bases. The germline V gene has CDR1 SGHDT and CDR2 YYEEEE. The CDR3 reads CASSIEETQYF. The CDR3 DNA reads TGTGCCAGCAGCATAGAAGAGACCCAGTACTTC.

The chain combines TRBV30 with TRBJ1-3; 8 nucleotides match TRBD1. CDR3 length: 13 amino acids. After removal of 1 base from V and 11 bases from J, the junction contained 7 bases not matched to a gene. Germline values: CDR1 GTSNPN, CDR2 SVGIG (reference sequence). The CDR3 sequence: CAWSEIGQGSIYF. The CDR3 DNA is TGTGCCTGGAGTGAAATAGGACAGGGCTCCATATATTTT.

J is TRBJ1-2 and V is TRBV15; D gene ambiguous. V dropped 4 bases and J dropped 8 bases, with 23 bases sitting between them. CDR1 and CDR2 (germline): LNHNV, YYDKDF (reference sequence). The CDR3 loop spans 16 amino acids. In DNA form, the CDR3 reads TGTGCCACCAGCAAGAAGAATAACCAACGGGGTGGGGGCTACACCTTC. Translated, it gives CATSKKNNQRGGGYTF.

CDR3 DNA: TGTGCCAGCAGCGGAGGACTAGCGGGGGGTACAGATACGCAGTATTTT. Translation: CASSGGLAGGTDTQYF. This sequence joins TRBV9 and TRBJ2-3, with 14 nucleotides matching TRBD2. CDR1 and CDR2 from the germline V gene are SGDLS and YYNGEE. The CDR3 consists of 16 residues. After removal of 3 bases from V and 3 bases from J, the junction contained 3 bases not matched to a gene.